This TCR beta chain was recovered during a study of shared clonotypes between healthy human individuals. The table came from immunoSEQ multiplex PCR; TCRdb's copy has only in-frame clones and leaves some out. The sample records roughly 500,000 clones, more than 75% being singletons. This clone came up a few times. The CDR3 spans 13 residues. The V end was cut by 6 bases, the J end by 1 base, with 9 bases between. Per the germline V gene, CDR1 is MNHEY and CDR2 is SVGAGI. Sequences were obtained from PBMCs. The V and J genes are TRBV6-5 and TRBJ1-1; D is perhaps TRBD1 (6 bases). This TCR derives from a woman aged 40 to 49 in good health. Some clones in this sample may be carry-over from other donors' samples. Here the CDR3 reads CASRGQANTEAFF. The CDR3 coding sequence is TGTGCCAGCAGGGGACAAGCGAACACTGAAGCTTTCTTT.